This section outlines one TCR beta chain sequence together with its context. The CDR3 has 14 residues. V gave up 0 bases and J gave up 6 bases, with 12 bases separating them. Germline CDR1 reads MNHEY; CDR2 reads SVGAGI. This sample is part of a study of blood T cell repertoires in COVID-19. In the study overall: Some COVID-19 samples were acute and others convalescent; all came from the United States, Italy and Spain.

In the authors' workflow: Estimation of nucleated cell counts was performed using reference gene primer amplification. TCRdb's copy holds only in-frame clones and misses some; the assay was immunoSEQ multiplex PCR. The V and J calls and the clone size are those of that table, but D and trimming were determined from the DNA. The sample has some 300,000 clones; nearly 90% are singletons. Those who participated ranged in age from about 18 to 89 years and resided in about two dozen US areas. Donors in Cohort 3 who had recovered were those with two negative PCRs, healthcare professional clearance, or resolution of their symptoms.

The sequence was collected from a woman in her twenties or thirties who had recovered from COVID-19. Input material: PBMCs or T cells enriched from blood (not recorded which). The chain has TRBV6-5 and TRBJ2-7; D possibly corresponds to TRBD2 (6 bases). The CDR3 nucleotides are TGTGCCAGCAGTTACTCGGGTCAGGGAGGCGAGCAGTACTTC. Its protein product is CASSYSGQGGEQYF.